The 22 T cell receptor beta chains reported below all come from one sample, sequenced in a study of blood T cell repertoires in COVID-19. Here immunoSEQ multiplex PCR was the method, and the copy in TCRdb shows in-frame clones only, minus some. Of approximately 190,000 clones in the sample, 80% to 90% were seen once. Input material: peripheral blood. The receptors were gathered from a woman aged 70 to 79 with active or convalescent COVID-19.

The chain has TRBV6-2 or TRBV6-3 and TRBJ1-2; 10 bases map to TRBD1. CDR3 length: 13 residues. The trim removed 5 bases at V and 7 bases at J, leaving 4 bases unmatched. Germline-derived CDR1 and CDR2 are MNHEY and SVGEGT. CDR3 nucleotides: TGTGCCAGCAGTAGGGGACAGGGGATTGGCTACACCTTC. Translated, it gives CASSRGQGIGYTF.

This chain links TRBV6-4 with TRBJ2-1, with a weak D call TRBD2 (5 bases). Between the trimmed V and J ends, which lost 6 bases and 8 bases, there was a span of 17 bases. Germline V CDR1 and CDR2: MRHNA, SNTAGT. The CDR3 has 14 residues. The CDR3 coding sequence is TGTGCCAGCAGCAACCTAGGCGGGCCCGATGAGCAGTTCTTC. Translating it yields CASSNLGGPDEQFF.

This clone appeared once. The chain is built from TRBV28 and TRBJ2-7; 7 bases fit TRBD2. V shed 4 bases and J 5 bases; nucleotides not matched to a gene: 11. The germline CDR1 and CDR2 sequences are MDHEN and SYDVKM. CDR3 length equals 15 residues. CDR3 in amino acids: CASSSGGRVGDEQYF. CDR3 coding DNA: TGTGCCAGCAGTTCCGGCGGGAGAGTTGGGGACGAGCAGTACTTC.

The chain has TRBV11-1 and TRBJ2-7, with D maybe TRBD1 (6 bases). CDR3 length: 13 amino acids. Trimming took off 3 bases at V and 0 bases at J, with 6 bases between the two ends. From germline, CDR1 is SGHAT and CDR2 FQDESV (reference sequence). The CDR3 here is CASSLGASYEQYF. DNA for the CDR3: TGTGCCAGCAGCTTGGGGGCCTCCTACGAGCAGTACTTC.

The chain couples TRBV25-1 to TRBJ2-5; the match to TRBD1 covers 8 bases. This CDR3 contains 16 residues. In germline, CDR1 is MGHDK, CDR2 SYGVNS. V lost 3 bases and J lost 1; bases outside the gene matches: 7. The CDR3 bases are TGTGCCAGCAGTGAGCGGGACAGGATTCCCCAAGAGACCCAGTACTTC. Protein sequence: CASSERDRIPQETQYF.

This clone is a singleton in its sample. V and J are TRBV4-1 and TRBJ1-3, with a weak D call TRBD1 (5 bases). The CDR3 is 13 residues long. Germline CDR1 is MGHRA and CDR2 is YSYEKL. V gave up 4 bases and J gave up 8 bases, with 12 bases separating them. The CDR3 nucleotides are TGCGCCAGCAGCCCCTATACGGGGGACACCATATATTTT. This encodes CASSPYTGDTIYF.

Ten or more counts support this clone. The chain recombines TRBV11-1 with TRBJ2-1; no definite D call. The V end was cut by 3 bases, the J end by 4 bases, with 7 bases between. Germline V gene data show CDR1 as SGHAT and CDR2 as FQDESV (reference sequence). CDR3 size: 13 residues. CDR3: CASSFSRYNEQFF. Here the CDR3 DNA reads TGTGCCAGCAGCTTCTCCCGGTACAATGAGCAGTTCTTC.

The chain has TRBV6-1 and TRBJ2-2; 10 bases line up with TRBD2. The CDR3 runs to 17 residues. Unmatched junction bases numbered 2, after V lost 0 bases and J lost 1 base. Germline V gene lookup returns CDR1 MNHNS and CDR2 SASEGT. The CDR3 sequence is CASSEARTSGNTGELFF. In DNA form, the CDR3 reads TGTGCCAGCAGTGAAGCCCGGACTAGCGGGAACACCGGGGAGCTGTTTTTT.

This clone was found once. This chain joins TRBV5-1 and TRBJ2-7, with D possibly matching TRBD1 (5 bases). Looked up from germline, CDR1 is SGHRS and CDR2 is YFSETQ. The CDR3 contains 14 residues. Between the trimmed V and J ends, which lost 1 base and 4 bases, there was a span of 12 bases. DNA for the CDR3: TGCGCCAGCAGCTTGAGGCAGGGTAGTTACGAGCAGTACTTC. Its translation: CASSLRQGSYEQYF.

The chain links TRBV15 to TRBJ2-1; possible D gene TRBD2, 6 bases. Trimming removed 0 bases at V and 4 bases at J, with 10 bases between. Per germline, CDR1 LNHNV and CDR2 YYDKDF (reference sequence). This CDR3 contains 15 residues. CDR3 in amino acids: CATSRDGGIYNEQFF. Written as DNA, the CDR3 is TGTGCCACCAGCAGAGATGGCGGGATTTACAATGAGCAGTTCTTC.

This sequence joins TRBV2 and TRBJ2-1; 12 bases are shared with TRBD2. Germline V gene lookup returns CDR1 SNHLY and CDR2 FYNNEI. This CDR3 is built from 18 residues. The V gene end was trimmed by 6 bases and the J gene end by 0 bases; junction bases not matched to a gene: 9. In nucleotides, the CDR3 is TGTGCCAGCAGCAAAGGGACTAGCGGGTGGAGCTCCTACAATGAGCAGTTCTTC. Its translation: CASSKGTSGWSSYNEQFF.

This chain joins TRBV6-5 and TRBJ1-1; D remains ambiguous. In germline, CDR1 is MNHEY, CDR2 SVGAGI. The CDR3 has 13 residues. Trimming took 10 bases from V and 7 from J, leaving 19 bases between them. The CDR3 DNA reads TGTGCCACCCGCGAAACCGAACCGTATGAAGCTTTCTTT. Amino acid sequence: CATRETEPYEAFF.

This chain connects TRBV5-1 to TRBJ2-5; TRBD2 aligns across 8 bases. This CDR3 has 15 amino acids. V trimming: 4 bases; J trimming: 1 base; junction bases outside the gene matches: 6. CDR1 and CDR2 (germline): SGHRS, YFSETQ. For the CDR3, the DNA is TGCGCCAGCAGCACAGCGGGAGCTTCCCAAGAGACCCAGTACTTC. This codes for CASSTAGASQETQYF.

The chain uses TRBV28 and TRBJ2-7; maybe TRBD2 (5 bases). Germline V gene lookup returns CDR1 MDHEN and CDR2 SYDVKM. V lost 4 bases and J 0 bases, leaving 13 bases between the germline ends. CDR3 length: 15 residues. In DNA, the CDR3 is TGTGCCAGCAGTTCGGCGGGCCTCAGCTCCTACGAGCAGTACTTC. Its protein product is CASSSAGLSSYEQYF.

The rearrangement links TRBV5-1 to TRBJ2-7; maybe TRBD2 (6 bases). CDR3 length: 15 residues. Germline V gene lookup returns CDR1 SGHRS and CDR2 YFSETQ. V was pared by 4 bases and J by 2 bases, with 16 bases between. The CDR3 is CASSNTGTWPYEQYF. The CDR3 DNA is TGCGCCAGCAGCAATACCGGGACTTGGCCCTACGAGCAGTACTTC. Using reference TRBV5-1 and TRBJ2-7 for the parts outside the CDR3, the full variable domain is KAGVTQTPRYLIKTRGQQVTLSCSPISGHRSVSWYQQTPGQGLQFLFEYFSETQRNKGNFPGRFSGRQFSNSRSEMNVSTLELGDSALYLCASSNTGTWPYEQYFGPGTRLTVT.

V and J are TRBV29-1 and TRBJ2-7, with 10 positions matching TRBD1. The CDR3 runs 14 residues. J gave up 0 bases and V 4 bases, and 3 bases lay outside the gene matches. The V gene's germline CDR1 is SQVTM and CDR2 ANQGSEA. DNA of the CDR3: TGCAGCGTTGTCCGGACAGGGGGCTCCTACGAGCAGTACTTC. It codes for CSVVRTGGSYEQYF.

The chain carries TRBV24-1 and TRBJ2-7, with 7 nucleotides matching TRBD1. The CDR3 contains 14 residues. Germline V gives CDR1 KGHDR, CDR2 SFDVKD. The junction had 8 bases not matched to a gene; V was cut back by 5 bases and J by 5 bases. The CDR3 loop is CATSAVGTANEQYF. The CDR3 nucleotides are TGTGCCACCAGTGCTGTCGGGACAGCCAACGAGCAGTACTTC.

J is TRBJ2-1 and V is TRBV5-6, with TRBD2 identical over 11 bases. The CDR3 is made up of 15 amino acids. Germline CDR1 is SGHDT and CDR2 is YYEEEE. V shed 0 bases, J shed 8 bases, and the junction held 4 bases outside the gene matches. The DNA for the CDR3 is TGTGCCAGCAGCTTGGGGACTAGCGGGCGGGATGAGCAGTTCTTC. Its protein is CASSLGTSGRDEQFF.

The chain has TRBV3-1 (or the pseudogene TRBV3-2) and TRBJ1-3; D unclear. Per the germline V gene, CDR1 is LGHDT and CDR2 is YNNKEL (reference sequence). The V gene lost 4 bases and the J gene lost 2 bases, with 12 bases spanning the gap. The CDR3 spans 15 residues. As DNA, the CDR3 is TGTGCCAGCAGCCCCCCAGAGGGTACTGGAAACACCATATATTTT. Amino acid sequence: CASSPPEGTGNTIYF.

This clone was seen a handful of times. This chain joins TRBV3-1 (or the pseudogene TRBV3-2) and TRBJ1-1; 7 bases are shared with TRBD1. Germline assignment: CDR1 LGHDT and CDR2 YNNKEL (reference sequence). The CDR3 loop spans 15 amino acids. V lost 0 bases and J lost 4; bases outside the gene matches: 5. The CDR3 DNA follows: TGTGCCAGCAGCCAAGAGGGCCAGGGGGGCACTGAAGCTTTCTTT. This gives the protein CASSQEGQGGTEAFF.

The sample holds one count of this clone. CDR3 DNA: TGTGCCAGCAGCTTCCCTTGGGACAGCTATGGCTACACCTTC. It translates to CASSFPWDSYGYTF. This chain joins TRBV13 and TRBJ1-2; 7 bases line up with TRBD1. CDR3 size: 14 residues. In germline, CDR1 is PRHDT, CDR2 FYEKMQ (reference sequence). Germline trimming cut 3 bases from V and 4 bases from J; bases unmatched to any gene: 5.

This chain links TRBV19 with TRBJ2-7; TRBD1 matches 9 bases. V was pared by 6 bases and J by 4 bases, with 4 bases of the junction left unmatched. The CDR3 contains 13 residues. CDR1 and CDR2 from the germline V gene are LNHDA and SQIVND (reference sequence). The CDR3 DNA reads TGTGCCAGTAGCGTGACAGGGGGTTACGAGCAGTACTTC. Amino acid sequence: CASSVTGGYEQYF.